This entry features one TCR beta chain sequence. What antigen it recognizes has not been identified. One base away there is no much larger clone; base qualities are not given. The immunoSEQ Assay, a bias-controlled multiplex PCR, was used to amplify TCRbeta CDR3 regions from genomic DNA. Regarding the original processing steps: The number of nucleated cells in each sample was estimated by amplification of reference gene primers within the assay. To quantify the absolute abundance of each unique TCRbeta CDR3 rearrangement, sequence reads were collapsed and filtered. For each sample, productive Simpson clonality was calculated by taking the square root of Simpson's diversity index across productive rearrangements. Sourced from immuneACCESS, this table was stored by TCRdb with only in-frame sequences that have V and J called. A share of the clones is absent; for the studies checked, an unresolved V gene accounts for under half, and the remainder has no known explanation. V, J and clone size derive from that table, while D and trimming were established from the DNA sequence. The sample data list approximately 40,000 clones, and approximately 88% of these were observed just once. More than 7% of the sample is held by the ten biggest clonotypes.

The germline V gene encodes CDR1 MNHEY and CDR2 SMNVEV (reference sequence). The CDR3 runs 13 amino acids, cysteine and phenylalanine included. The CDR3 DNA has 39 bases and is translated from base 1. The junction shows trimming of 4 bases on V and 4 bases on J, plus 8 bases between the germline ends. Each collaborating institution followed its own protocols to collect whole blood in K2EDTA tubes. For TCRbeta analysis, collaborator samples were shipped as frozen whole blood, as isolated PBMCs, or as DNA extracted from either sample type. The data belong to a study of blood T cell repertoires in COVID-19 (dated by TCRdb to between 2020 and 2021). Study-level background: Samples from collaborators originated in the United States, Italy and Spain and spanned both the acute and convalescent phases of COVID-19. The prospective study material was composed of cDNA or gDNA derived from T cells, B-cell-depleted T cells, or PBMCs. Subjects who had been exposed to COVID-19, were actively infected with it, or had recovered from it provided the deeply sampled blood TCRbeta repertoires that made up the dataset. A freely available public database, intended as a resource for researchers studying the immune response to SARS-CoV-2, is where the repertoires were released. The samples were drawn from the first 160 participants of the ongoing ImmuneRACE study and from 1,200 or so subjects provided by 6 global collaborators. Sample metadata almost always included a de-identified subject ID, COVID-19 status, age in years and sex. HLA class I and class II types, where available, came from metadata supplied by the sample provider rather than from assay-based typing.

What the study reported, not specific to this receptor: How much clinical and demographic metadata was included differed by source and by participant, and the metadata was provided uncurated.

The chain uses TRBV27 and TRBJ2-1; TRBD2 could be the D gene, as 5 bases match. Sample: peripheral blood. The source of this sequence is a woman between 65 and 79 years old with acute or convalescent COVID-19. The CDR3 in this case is CASSSDYYNEQFF. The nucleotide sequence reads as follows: TGTGCCAGCAGTTCAGACTATTACAATGAGCAGTTCTTC.